This TCR beta chain was identified during a study of graft-versus-host responses after intestinal transplantation (dated by TCRdb to the early 2020s). In the study overall: Multivisceral, liver-intestinal, or isolated intestinal transplants were received by the recipients. All recipients received anti-thymocyte globulin induction followed by maintenance tacrolimus and steroids for about three years. Graft-versus-host and host-versus-graft alloreactive T cell clones were tracked in the graft, circulation and bone marrow after intestinal transplantation using bulk TCR-beta CDR3 sequencing. To identify alloreactive clones, pre-transplant mixed lymphocyte reaction products were sequenced and compared with unstimulated pre-transplant donor and recipient T cells. Of the 20 to 25 intestinal transplant recipients enrolled in the cohort, one of whom was a retransplant, 3 patients without pretransplant specimens were excluded. Donor T cell macrochimerism was defined as a peak of at least 4% donor T cells among recipient peripheral blood mononuclear cells. Rather than going through the commercial service, samples from a few later patients were sequenced in-house on an Illumina MiSeq and processed with MiXCR.

The method was the immunoSEQ multiplex PCR assay. For most patients, genomic DNA was isolated using the Qiagen DNeasy Blood and Tissue Kit and was shipped frozen to Adaptive Biotechnologies for TCR sequencing. For most patients, genomic DNA was subjected to high-throughput TCR-beta CDR3 sequencing by Adaptive Biotechnologies. The study's processing was this. Adaptive's ImmunoSEQ software was the source of the TCR sequencing data for roughly 19 patients, while three other patients were processed with MiXCR and VDJtools. To correct CD4 versus CD8 sorting errors, sequences present in both subsets at a frequency ratio below 5:1 were removed. CDR3 nucleotide sequences shared by donor and recipient were removed because the origin of these sequences could not be assigned. Alloreactive clones required at least 2-fold expansion over unstimulated cells and minimum CFSE-low frequency of 0.002% (template counts) or 0.001% (read counts). Mappable clones were those detected in sequenced pre-transplant spleen, lymph node, or MLR CFSE-low populations of the donor or recipient. Cumulative frequency of alloreactive clones was calculated as a percentage of all sequences weighted by copy number. Entries here come from immuneACCESS through TCRdb and include only in-frame sequences with V and J called. Some clones fail to appear in such tables; in the studies checked, an unresolved V gene covers under half of the shortfall, and the cause of the remainder is unknown. The V and J calls and clone size were taken over from that table, and D and trimming were inferred from the DNA. This sample has 55,000 to 65,000 clones in its table, and 90% to 95% of those were observed once. 0.38% of the sample is taken by the ten largest.

The full study reports these points: High GvH to HvG T cell clonal ratios were observed in the allografts of patients with donor T cell macrochimerism. The conclusions were limited by the relatively low number and heterogeneity of the intestinal transplant patients. Early after transplant, declines in HvG clones were associated with peak levels of circulating GvH clones. GvH clones were detected in recipient bone marrow, and some of these GvH clones were observed earlier in ileal mucosa or blood, consistent with an intestinal mucosal origin.

To note about this clone: It lacks a known antigen. No quality values exist for individual bases; no much larger clone is one base distant.

What the time point label conveys for this sample: cells obtained before transplantation from donor or recipient. CD3+CD4+ and CD3+CD8+ populations were FACS-sorted from unstimulated pre-transplant donor and recipient cells taken from spleen or lymph nodes. Germline trimming: 4 bases from V, 2 bases from J; junction bases outside gene matches: 1. Counted from cysteine to phenylalanine, this CDR3 has 13 amino acids. Only the CDR3 part of the read is kept: 39 bases, read in frame from the first base. Reading the germline V gene (reference sequence) gives CDR1 LNHDA and CDR2 SQIVND. The receptor was derived from a human donor who was the organ donor for an intestinal transplant. The input for sequencing was unstimulated CD4+ T cells sorted from spleen or lymph node cells, taken before transplant. The V gene is TRBV19 and the J gene is TRBJ2-7, and TRBD2 matches 8 of the central bases. The bases are TGTGCCAGTAGTAGGGGACTAGCCTACGAGCAGTACTTC. Its protein product is CASSRGLAYEQYF.